This T cell receptor (beta chain) was recorded in a study of cytomegalovirus exposure and HLA in healthy donors. Whole-study findings and limits: High specificity and sensitivity for cytomegalovirus status were reported for the classifier. Exclusion applied to some V segments, including TRBV6-2 and TRBV6-3, as they were indistinguishable. Later on, analysis showed that most CMV-associated TCR beta chains appeared to be HLA-restricted.

This clone has only a few counts. The antigen remains unidentified. With V trimmed by 0 bases and J by 7 bases, 11 bases remained unmatched. Per the germline V gene, CDR1 is LNHNV and CDR2 is YYDKDF (reference sequence). This CDR3 has 18 amino acids. Vbeta (60) and Jbeta (13) primers were used in the PCR. TCRdb keeps only in-frame clones here, not all; method: immunoSEQ multiplex PCR. The table lists more than 95,000 clones, approximately 78% of them singletons. The sequencing input was PBMCs. The source of this sequence is a man aged 30 to 39 in good health and CMV-seropositive. The V and J genes are TRBV15 and TRBJ1-4; 10 positions match TRBD1. The CDR3 loop is CATSRESVMDRGIEKLFF. For the CDR3, the DNA is TGTGCCACCAGCAGAGAGTCGGTTATGGACAGGGGGATTGAAAAACTGTTTTTT.